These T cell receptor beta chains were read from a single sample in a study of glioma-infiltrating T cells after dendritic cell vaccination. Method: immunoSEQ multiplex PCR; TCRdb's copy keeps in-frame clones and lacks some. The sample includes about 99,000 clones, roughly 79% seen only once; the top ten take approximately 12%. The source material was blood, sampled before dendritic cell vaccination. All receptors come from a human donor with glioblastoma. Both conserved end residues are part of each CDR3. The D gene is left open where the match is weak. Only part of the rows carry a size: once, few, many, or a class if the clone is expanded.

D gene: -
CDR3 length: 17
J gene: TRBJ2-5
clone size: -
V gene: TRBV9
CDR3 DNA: TGTGCCAGCAGCGTAGACAGAGGAGGGAGGGGGATGGAGACCCAGTACTTC
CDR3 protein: CASSVDRGGRGMETQYF

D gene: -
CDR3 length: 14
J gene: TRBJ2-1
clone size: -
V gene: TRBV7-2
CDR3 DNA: TGTGCCAGCAGCTTAGTTCCTTCCTACAATGAGCAGTTCTTC
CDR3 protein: CASSLVPSYNEQFF

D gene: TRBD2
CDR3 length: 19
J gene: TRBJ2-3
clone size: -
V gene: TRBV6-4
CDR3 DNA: TGTGCCACCAGGGCCGCTAGCGGGGGATCGCCTCCCCCACCGGATACGCAGTATTTT
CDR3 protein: CATRAASGGSPPPPDTQYF

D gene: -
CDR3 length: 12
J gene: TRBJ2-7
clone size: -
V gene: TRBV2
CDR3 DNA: TGTGCCATGGAGGGGGGGAACTACGAGCAGTACTTC
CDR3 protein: CAMEGGNYEQYF

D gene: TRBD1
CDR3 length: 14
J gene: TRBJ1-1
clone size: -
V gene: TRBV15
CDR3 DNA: TGTGCCACCAGCAGGGGGACAGGGAACACTGAAGCTTTCTTT
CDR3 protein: CATSRGTGNTEAFF

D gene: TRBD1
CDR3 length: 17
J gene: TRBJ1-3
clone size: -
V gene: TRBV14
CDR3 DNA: TGTGCCAGCAGCCCCCGACAGGGAGAAATCTCTGGAAACACCATATATTTT
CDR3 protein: CASSPRQGEISGNTIYF

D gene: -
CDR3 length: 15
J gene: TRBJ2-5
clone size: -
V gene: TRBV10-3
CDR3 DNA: TGTGCCATCAGTGAGGGCCCGCCGACTAAGGAGACCCAGTACTTC
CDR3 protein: CAISEGPPTKETQYF

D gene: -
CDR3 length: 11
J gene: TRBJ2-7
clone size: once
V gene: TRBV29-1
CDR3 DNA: TGCAGCGTTGAGTCGGGGTATCGGCAGTACTTC
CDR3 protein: CSVESGYRQYF

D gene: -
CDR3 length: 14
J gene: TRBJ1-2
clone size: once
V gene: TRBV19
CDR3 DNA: TGTGCCAGCCACCTTTCAGGGGCCAACTATGGCTACACCTTC
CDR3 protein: CASHLSGANYGYTF

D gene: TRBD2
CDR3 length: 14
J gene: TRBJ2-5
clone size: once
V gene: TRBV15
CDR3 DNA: TGTGCCACCAGAGGCGGGGGATACCAAGAGACCCAGTACTTC
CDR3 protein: CATRGGGYQETQYF

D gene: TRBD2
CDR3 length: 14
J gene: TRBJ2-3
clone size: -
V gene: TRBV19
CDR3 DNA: TGTGCCAGTAAGGGGCGGGGGGGCTTAGATACGCAGTATTTT
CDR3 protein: CASKGRGGLDTQYF

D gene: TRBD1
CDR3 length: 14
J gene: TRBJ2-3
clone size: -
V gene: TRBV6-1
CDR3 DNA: TGTGCCAGCAGTTTGGACAGGGCCACAGATACGCAGTATTTT
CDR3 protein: CASSLDRATDTQYF

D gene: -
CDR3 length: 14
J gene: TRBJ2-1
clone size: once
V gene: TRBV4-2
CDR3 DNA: TGTGCCAGCAGCCAAGTTCGACAGGTGAATGAGCAGTTCTTC
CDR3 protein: CASSQVRQVNEQFF

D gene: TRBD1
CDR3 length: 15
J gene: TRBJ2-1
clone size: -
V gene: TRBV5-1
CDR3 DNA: TGCGCCAGCAGCCCGGACAGGGGGCAGCTCAATGAGCAGTTCTTC
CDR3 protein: CASSPDRGQLNEQFF

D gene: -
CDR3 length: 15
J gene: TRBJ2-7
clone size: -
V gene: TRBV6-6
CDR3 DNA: TGTGCCAGCAGTTACCGCGACAGGCCCTTAGGCGAGCAGTACTTC
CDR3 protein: CASSYRDRPLGEQYF

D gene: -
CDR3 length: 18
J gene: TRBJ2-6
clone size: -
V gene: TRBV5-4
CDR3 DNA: TGTGCCAGCAGCTCCGAGACAGGACCCTTCTCTGGGGCCAACGTCCTGACTTTC
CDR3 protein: CASSSETGPFSGANVLTF

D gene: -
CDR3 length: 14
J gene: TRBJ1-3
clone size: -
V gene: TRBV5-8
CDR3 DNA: TGTGCCAGCAGCTTTTCACTCTCTGGAAACACCATATATTTT
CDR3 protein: CASSFSLSGNTIYF

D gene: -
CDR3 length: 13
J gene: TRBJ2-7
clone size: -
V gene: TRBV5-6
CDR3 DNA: TGTGCCAGCACACCGGGAGCCTCCTACGAGCAGTACTTC
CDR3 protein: CASTPGASYEQYF

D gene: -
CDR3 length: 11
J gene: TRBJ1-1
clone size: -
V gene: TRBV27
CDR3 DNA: TGTGCCACCCGAGCGAGCACTGAAGCTTTCTTT
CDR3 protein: CATRASTEAFF

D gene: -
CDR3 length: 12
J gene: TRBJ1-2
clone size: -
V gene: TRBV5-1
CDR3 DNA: TGCGCCAGCAGCGAGGACTTCTATGGCTACACCTTC
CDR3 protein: CASSEDFYGYTF

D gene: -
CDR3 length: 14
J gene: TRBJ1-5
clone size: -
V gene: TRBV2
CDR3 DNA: TGTGCCAGCAGCCTTGTACGGAGCAATCAGCCCCAGCATTTT
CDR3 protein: CASSLVRSNQPQHF

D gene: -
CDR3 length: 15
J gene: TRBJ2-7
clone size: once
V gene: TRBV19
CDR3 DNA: TGTGCCAGTAGTTTCACGAGGGAGAGCTCCTACGAGCAGTACTTC
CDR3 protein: CASSFTRESSYEQYF

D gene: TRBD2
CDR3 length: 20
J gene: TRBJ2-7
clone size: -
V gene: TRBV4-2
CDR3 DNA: TGTGCCAGCAGCCACAACGGACTAGCGGGGGGTCTCCCCACCTCCTACGAGCAGTACTTC
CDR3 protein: CASSHNGLAGGLPTSYEQYF

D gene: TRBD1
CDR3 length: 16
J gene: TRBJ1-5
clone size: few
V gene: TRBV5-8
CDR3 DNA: TGTGCCAGCAGCGCATGGACAGGTTCCCACAATCAGCCCCAGCATTTT
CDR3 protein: CASSAWTGSHNQPQHF

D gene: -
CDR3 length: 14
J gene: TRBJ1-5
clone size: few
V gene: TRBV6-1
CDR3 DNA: TGTGCCAGCACCCAGGGGTTTGGCAATCAGCCCCAGCATTTT
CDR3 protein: CASTQGFGNQPQHF

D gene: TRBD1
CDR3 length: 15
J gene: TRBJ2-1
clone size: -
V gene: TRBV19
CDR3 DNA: TGTGCCAGTAGGCCCGGGACAGACACCTACAATGAGCAGTTCTTC
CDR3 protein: CASRPGTDTYNEQFF

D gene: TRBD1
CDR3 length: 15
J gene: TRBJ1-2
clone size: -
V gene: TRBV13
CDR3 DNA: TGTGCCAGCAGCTTACCCCTCGACAGGGTTAATGGCTACACCTTC
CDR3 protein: CASSLPLDRVNGYTF

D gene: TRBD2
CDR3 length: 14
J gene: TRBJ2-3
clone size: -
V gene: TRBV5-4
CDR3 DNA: TGTGCCAGCAGTTCCAGCGGGGGCACAGATACGCAGTATTTT
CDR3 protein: CASSSSGGTDTQYF

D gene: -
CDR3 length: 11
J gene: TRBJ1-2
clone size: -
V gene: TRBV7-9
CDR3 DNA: TGTGCCAGCAGCTTGGACAGAAGCCACACCTTC
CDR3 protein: CASSLDRSHTF

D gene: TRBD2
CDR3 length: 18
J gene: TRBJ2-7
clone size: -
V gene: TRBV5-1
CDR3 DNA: TGCGCCAGCAGCTTGTGGACTAGCGGGGGGTCCAGAGACTACGAGCAGTACTTC
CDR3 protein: CASSLWTSGGSRDYEQYF